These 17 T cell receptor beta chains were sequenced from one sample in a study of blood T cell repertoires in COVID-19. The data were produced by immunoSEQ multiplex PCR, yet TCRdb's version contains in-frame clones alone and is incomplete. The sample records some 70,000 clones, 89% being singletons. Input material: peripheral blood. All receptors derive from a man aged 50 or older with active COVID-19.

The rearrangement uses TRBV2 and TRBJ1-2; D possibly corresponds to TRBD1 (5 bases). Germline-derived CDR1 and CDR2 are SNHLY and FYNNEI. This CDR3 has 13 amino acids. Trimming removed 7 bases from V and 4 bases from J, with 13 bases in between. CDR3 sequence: CASNPDSPYGYTF. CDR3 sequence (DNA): TGTGCCAGCAATCCCGACAGCCCCTATGGCTACACCTTC.

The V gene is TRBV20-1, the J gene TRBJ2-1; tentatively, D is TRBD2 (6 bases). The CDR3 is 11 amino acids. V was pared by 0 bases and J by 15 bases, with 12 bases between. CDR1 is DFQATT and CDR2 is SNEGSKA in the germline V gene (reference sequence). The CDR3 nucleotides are TGCAGTGCTAGAGACCAACTACTAGCGTTCTTC. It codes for CSARDQLLAFF.

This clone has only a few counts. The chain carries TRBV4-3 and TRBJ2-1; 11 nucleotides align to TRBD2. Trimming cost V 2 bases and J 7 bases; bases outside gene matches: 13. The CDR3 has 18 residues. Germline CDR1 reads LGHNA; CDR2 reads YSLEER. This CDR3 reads CASSQRVSGGGSMNEQFF. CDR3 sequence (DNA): TGCGCCAGCAGCCAAAGGGTTAGCGGGGGGGGCAGTATGAATGAGCAGTTCTTC.

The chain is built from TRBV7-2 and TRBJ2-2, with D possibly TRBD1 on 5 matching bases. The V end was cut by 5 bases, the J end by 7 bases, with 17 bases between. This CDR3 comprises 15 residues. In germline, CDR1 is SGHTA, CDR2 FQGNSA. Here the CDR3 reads CASSPESRRGGELFF. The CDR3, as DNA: TGTGCCAGCAGCCCCGAGAGTCGTAGGGGCGGGGAGCTGTTTTTT.

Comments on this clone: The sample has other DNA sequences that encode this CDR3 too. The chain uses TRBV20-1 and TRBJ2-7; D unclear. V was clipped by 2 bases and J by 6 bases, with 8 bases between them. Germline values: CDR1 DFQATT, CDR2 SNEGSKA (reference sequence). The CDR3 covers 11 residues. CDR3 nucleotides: TGCAGTGCTAGATCCGGGTTCGAGCAGTACTTC. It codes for CSARSGFEQYF.

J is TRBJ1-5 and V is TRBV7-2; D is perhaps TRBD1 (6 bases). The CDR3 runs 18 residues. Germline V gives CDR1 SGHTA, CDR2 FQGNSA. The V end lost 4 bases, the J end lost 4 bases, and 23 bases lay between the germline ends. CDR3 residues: CASSSRDKVRGYNQPQHF. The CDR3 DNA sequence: TGTGCCAGCAGCTCCCGGGACAAAGTGAGAGGCTATAATCAGCCCCAGCATTTT.

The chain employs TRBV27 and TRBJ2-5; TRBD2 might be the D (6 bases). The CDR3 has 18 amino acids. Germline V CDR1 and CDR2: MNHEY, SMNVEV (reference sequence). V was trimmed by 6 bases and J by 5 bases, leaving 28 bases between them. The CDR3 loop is CASSPSVRFGRRMETQYF. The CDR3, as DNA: TGTGCCAGCAGCCCCTCGGTTCGGTTCGGGAGAAGGATGGAGACCCAGTACTTC.

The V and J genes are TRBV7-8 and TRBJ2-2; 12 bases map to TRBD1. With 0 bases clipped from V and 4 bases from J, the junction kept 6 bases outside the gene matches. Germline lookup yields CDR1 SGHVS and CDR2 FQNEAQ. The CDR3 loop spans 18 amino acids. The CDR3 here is CASSLALGQGAGTGELFF. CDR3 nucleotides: TGTGCCAGCAGCTTAGCGCTGGGACAGGGGGCGGGCACCGGGGAGCTGTTTTTT.

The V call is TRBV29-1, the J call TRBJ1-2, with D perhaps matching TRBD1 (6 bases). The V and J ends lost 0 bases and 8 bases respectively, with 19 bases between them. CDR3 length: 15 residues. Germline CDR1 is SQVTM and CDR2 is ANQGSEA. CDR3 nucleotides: TGCAGCGTTGAAGATACGGGGGGCCGACCTGGGGGCTACACCTTC. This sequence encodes CSVEDTGGRPGGYTF.

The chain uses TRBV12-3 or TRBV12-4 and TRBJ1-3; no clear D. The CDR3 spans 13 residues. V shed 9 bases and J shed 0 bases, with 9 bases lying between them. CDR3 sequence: CAREDLSGNTIYF. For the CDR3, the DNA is TGTGCCAGGGAGGACCTCTCTGGAAACACCATATATTTT.

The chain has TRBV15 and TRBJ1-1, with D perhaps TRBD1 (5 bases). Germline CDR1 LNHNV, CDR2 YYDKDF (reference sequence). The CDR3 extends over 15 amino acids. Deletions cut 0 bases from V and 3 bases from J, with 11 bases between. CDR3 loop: CATSRDLGAYTEAFF. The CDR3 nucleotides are TGTGCCACCAGCAGAGATCTAGGGGCCTACACTGAAGCTTTCTTT.

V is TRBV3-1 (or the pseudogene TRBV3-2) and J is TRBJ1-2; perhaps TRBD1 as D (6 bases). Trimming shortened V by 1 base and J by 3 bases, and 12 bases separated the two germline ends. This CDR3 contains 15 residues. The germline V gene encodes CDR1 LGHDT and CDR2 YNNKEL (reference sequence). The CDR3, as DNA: TGTGCCAGCAGCCAAGCCGGGACAAGCCACTATGGCTACACCTTC. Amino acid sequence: CASSQAGTSHYGYTF.

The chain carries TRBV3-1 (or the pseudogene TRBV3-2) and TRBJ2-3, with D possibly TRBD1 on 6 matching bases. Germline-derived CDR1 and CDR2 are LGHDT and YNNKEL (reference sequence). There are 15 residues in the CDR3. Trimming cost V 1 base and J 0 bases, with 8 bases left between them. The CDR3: CASSQAGASTDTQYF. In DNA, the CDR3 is TGTGCCAGCAGCCAAGCAGGGGCCAGCACAGATACGCAGTATTTT.

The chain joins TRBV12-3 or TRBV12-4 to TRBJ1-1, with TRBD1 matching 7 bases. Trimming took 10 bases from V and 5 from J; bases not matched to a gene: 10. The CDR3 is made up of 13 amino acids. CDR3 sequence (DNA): TGTGCCACCCGGACAGGACAGAGGACTGAAGCTTTCTTT. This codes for CATRTGQRTEAFF.

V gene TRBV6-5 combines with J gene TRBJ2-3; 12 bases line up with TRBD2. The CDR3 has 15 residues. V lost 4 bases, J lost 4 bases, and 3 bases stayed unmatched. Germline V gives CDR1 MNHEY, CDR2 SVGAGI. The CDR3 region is CASSLTSGGPDTQYF. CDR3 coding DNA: TGTGCCAGCAGTTTGACTAGCGGGGGACCAGATACGCAGTATTTT.

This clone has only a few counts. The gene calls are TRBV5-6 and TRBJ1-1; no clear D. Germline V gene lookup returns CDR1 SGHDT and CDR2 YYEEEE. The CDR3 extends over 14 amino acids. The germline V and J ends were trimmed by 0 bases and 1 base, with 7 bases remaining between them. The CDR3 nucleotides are TGTGCCAGCAGCTTGGATGCGGAGAACACTGAAGCTTTCTTT. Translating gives CASSLDAENTEAFF. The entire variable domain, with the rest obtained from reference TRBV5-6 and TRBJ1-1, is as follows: DAGVTQSPTHLIKTRGQQVTLRCSPKSGHDTVSWYQQALGQGPQFIFQYYEEEERQRGNFPDRFSGHQFPNYSSELNVNALLLGDSALYLCASSLDAENTEAFFGQGTRLTVV.

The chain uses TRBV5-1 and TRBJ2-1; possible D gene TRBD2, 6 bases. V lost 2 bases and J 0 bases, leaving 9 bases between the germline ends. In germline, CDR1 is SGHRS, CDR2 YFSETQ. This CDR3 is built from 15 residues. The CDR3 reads CASSFGGSSYNEQFF. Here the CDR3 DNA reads TGCGCCAGCAGCTTCGGGGGAAGCTCCTACAATGAGCAGTTCTTC.